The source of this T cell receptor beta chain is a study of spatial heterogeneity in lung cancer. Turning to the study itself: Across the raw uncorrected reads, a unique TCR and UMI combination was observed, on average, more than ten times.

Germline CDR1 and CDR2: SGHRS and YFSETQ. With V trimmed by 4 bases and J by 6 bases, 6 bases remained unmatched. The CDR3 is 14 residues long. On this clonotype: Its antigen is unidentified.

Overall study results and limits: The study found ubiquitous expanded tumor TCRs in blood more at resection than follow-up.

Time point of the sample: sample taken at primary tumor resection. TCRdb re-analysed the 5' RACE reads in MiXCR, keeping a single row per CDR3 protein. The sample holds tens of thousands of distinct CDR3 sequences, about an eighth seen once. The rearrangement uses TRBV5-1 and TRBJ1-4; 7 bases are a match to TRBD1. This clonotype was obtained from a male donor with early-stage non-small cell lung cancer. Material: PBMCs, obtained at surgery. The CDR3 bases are TGCGCCAGCAGCCCCTCCGGGACAGATGAAAAACTGTTTTTT. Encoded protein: CASSPSGTDEKLFF.